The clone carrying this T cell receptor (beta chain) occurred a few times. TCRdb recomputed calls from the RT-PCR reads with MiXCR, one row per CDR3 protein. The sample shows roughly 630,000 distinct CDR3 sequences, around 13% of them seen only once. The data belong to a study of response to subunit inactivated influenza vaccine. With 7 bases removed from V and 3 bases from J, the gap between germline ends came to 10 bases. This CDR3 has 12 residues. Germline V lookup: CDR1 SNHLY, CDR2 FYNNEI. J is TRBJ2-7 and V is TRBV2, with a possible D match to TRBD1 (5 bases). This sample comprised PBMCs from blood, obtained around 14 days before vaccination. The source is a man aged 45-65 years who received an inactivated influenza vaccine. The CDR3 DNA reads TGTGCCAGCACCAGGGAAGGCTACGAGCAGTACTTC. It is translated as CASTREGYEQYF.